This record looks at one TCR beta chain sequence and its context. Its antigen is not identified. The sample is drawn from a study of cytomegalovirus exposure and HLA in healthy donors. Germline V CDR1 and CDR2: SGHTA, FQGNSA. CDR3 length equals 16 residues. Trimming left V 5 bases short and J 2 bases short, with 16 bases between. Whole-study findings and limits: Rare TCR sequences predominated, though certain public TCRs were found in many donors. An observed cluster of highly shared sequence variants was recorded as a likely sequencing artifact. TCR beta sequences numbering about 17,000 were associated with HLA alleles at 0.05 false discovery rate in a later analysis. It was reportedly the case that the classifier diagnosed cytomegalovirus status with high specificity and sensitivity.

Amplification used 60 Vbeta primers and 13 Jbeta primers. The protocol was immunoSEQ multiplex PCR, while the TCRdb copy is restricted to in-frame clones and leaves out a portion. The sample consists of approximately 110,000 clones, about 81% of them appearing once. The sequenced sample consisted of PBMCs. The chain has TRBV7-2 and TRBJ2-1; TRBD2 is a possible D gene (5 bases). This TCR was recovered from a woman aged 25 to 39 in good health and CMV-seronegative. For the CDR3, the DNA is TGTGCCAGCAGCCGCCGGACTGGGATAACCTACAATGAGCAGTTCTTC. Encoded protein: CASSRRTGITYNEQFF. Supplemented by reference TRBV7-2 and TRBJ2-1, the full variable domain reads GAGVSQSPSNKVTEKGKDVELRCDPISGHTALYWYRQSLGQGLEFLIYFQGNSAPDKSGLPSDRFSAERTGGSVSTLTIQRTQQEDSAVYLCASSRRTGITYNEQFFGPGTRLTVL.